One sample yielded the 22 T cell receptor beta chains listed below, sequenced in a study of blood T cells in healthy people across ages. Through a sample-barcoded 5' primer and a J-beta primer mix, a second PCR was run for about 7 to 12 cycles. Via MiXCR, TCRdb re-called the 5' RACE reads, giving one row per CDR3 protein. Found here are about 650,000 distinct CDR3 sequences, roughly 32% of them singletons; the top ten hold 15%. Sequenced input: blood. The origin of the receptors is an elderly woman in good health.

This clonotype has only a few counts. A much larger clone lies a single base off, so this may be a read error. The chain employs TRBV7-2 and TRBJ2-7; TRBD1 matches 9 bases. In germline, CDR1 is SGHTA, CDR2 FQGNSA. The V and J ends lost 3 bases and 6 bases, in that order; junction bases with no gene match: 6. This CDR3 comprises 14 residues. CDR3 sequence: CASSLTGQGTEQYF. For the CDR3, the DNA is TGTGCCAGCAGCTTGACGGGACAGGGAACCGAGCAGTACTTC.

In its sample, this clonotype was seen a few times. The chain joins TRBV7-6 to TRBJ1-1; D gene ambiguous. V was shortened by 6 bases and J by 3 bases, with 11 bases between the two germline ends. The CDR3 consists of 13 residues. The V gene's germline CDR1 is SGHVS and CDR2 FNYEAQ. The CDR3 nucleotides read TGTGCCAGCAGTCCGTGGGGTGACACTGAAGCTTTCTTT. Protein: CASSPWGDTEAFF.

A word on this clonotype: One end of the junction is discordant with germline, which a read error may explain. This chain joins TRBV18 and TRBJ2-5, with 12 bases aligning to TRBD2. There are 15 residues in the CDR3. Germline V lookup: CDR1 KGHSH, CDR2 LQKENI. The CDR3 DNA follows: TGTGCCAGCTCAAGGACTAGCGGGGCCACGGAGATCCAGTACTTC. Encoded protein: CASSRTSGATEIQYF. Full variable domain (outside the CDR3, taken from reference TRBV18 and TRBJ2-5): NAGVMQNPRHLVRRRGQEARLRCSPMKGHSHVYWYRQLPEEGLKFMVYLQKENIIDESGMPKERFSAEFPKEGPSILRIQQVVRGDSAAYFCASSRTSGATEIQYFGPGTRLLVL.

The gene calls are TRBV7-2 and TRBJ2-1; tentatively, D is TRBD2 (6 bases). V was shortened by 4 bases and J by 5 bases, with 15 bases between the two germline ends. CDR3 length: 15 residues. Germline CDR1 reads SGHTA; CDR2 reads FQGNSA. The CDR3 is CASSSSGGTHNEQFF. CDR3 nucleotide sequence: TGTGCCAGCAGCTCTAGTGGGGGGACGCACAATGAGCAGTTCTTC.

CDR3 nucleotides: TGCAGTGCTAGGGCTGGACTGTGCAATGAGCAGTACTTC. Its translation is CSARAGLCNEQYF. The V gene is TRBV20-1, the J gene TRBJ2-7, with D possibly TRBD2 on 5 matching bases. With 3 bases removed from V and 7 bases from J, the gap between germline ends came to 16 bases. There are 13 residues in the CDR3. Germline V CDR1 and CDR2: DFQATT, SNEGSKA (reference sequence).

J is TRBJ1-2 and V is TRBV20-1; the D is unclear. The CDR3 totals 11 residues. Germline CDR1 and CDR2: DFQATT and SNEGSKA (reference sequence). The CDR3 here is CSPPPVYGYTF. In nucleotides, the CDR3 is TGCAGCCCTCCCCCAGTCTATGGCTACACCTTC.

This chain joins TRBV18 and TRBJ1-2; 7 bases map to TRBD1. With 1 base clipped from V and 6 bases from J, the junction kept 5 bases outside the gene matches. The V gene's germline CDR1 is KGHSH and CDR2 LQKENI. This CDR3 has 14 amino acids. In nucleotides, the CDR3 is TGTGCCAGCTCACCACAGGGGGCAGGCGATGGCTACACCTTC. Translation: CASSPQGAGDGYTF.

Points on this clonotype: This may be a read error: a much more frequent sequence differs by one nucleotide. CDR3 loop: CASSQGGASGNEQYF. The CDR3 DNA reads as TGTGCCAGCAGCCAAGGTGGAGCTAGCGGGAATGAGCAGTACTTC. V and J are TRBV3-1 and TRBJ2-5; 9 nucleotides match TRBD2. The length of the CDR3 is 15 residues. Germline V CDR1 and CDR2: LGHDT, YNNKEL (reference sequence). V lost 1 base to trimming and J lost 11 bases; unmatched junction nucleotides: 11.

Remarks on this clonotype: A read error may produce the germline difference seen at one junction end. V usage is TRBV7-9 and J usage is TRBJ2-1; no clear D gene. Germline V gene data show CDR1 as SEHNR and CDR2 as FQNEAQ (reference sequence). This CDR3 comprises 15 residues. The CDR3 is CASSLAAAPYNEQFF. The CDR3 coding sequence is TGCGCCAGCAGCTTGGCGGCAGCTCCATACAATGAGCAGTTCTTC.

The chain combines TRBV20-1 with TRBJ2-3; 8 bases line up with TRBD2. The V gene's germline CDR1 is DFQATT and CDR2 SNEGSKA (reference sequence). CDR3 length equals 15 residues. Trimming took 5 bases from V and 3 from J; bases not matched to a gene: 10. In DNA form, the CDR3 reads TGCAGTGCTGGGACTAGTTACGGAAGAACAGATACGCAGTATTTT. Translated, it gives CSAGTSYGRTDTQYF.

The V gene is TRBV5-1, the J gene TRBJ1-2; a possible D gene is TRBD1 (5 bases). Trimming shortened V by 2 bases and J by 4 bases, and 15 bases separated the two germline ends. CDR1 is SGHRS, CDR2 YFSETQ, per germline. The CDR3 covers 15 residues. CDR3 sequence reads: CASSFTAQAFYGYTF. Written as DNA, the CDR3 is TGCGCCAGCAGCTTTACCGCACAGGCCTTCTATGGCTACACCTTC.

This clonotype was detected ten times or more. J is TRBJ2-1 and V is TRBV30; tentative D call: TRBD1 (5 bases). The CDR3 has 14 residues. The germline gives CDR1 GTSNPN, CDR2 SVGIG (reference sequence). Trimming removed 2 bases at V and 6 bases at J, with 14 bases between. In DNA, the CDR3 is TGTGCCTGGAGTCCCCCCAACCAGGGCAATGAGCAGTTCTTC. Protein sequence: CAWSPPNQGNEQFF.

This clonotype was observed many times. This chain links TRBV29-1 with TRBJ2-5, with TRBD1 matching over 8 bases. Per the germline V gene, CDR1 is SQVTM and CDR2 is ANQGSEA. With 5 bases clipped from V and 2 bases from J, the junction kept 7 bases outside the gene matches. This CDR3 contains 14 residues. CDR3 bases: TGCAGCGTTCTCGCAGGGGGCCAGCAAGAGACCCAGTACTTC. Its translation is CSVLAGGQQETQYF.

As concerns this clonotype: Germline is not matched at one junction end, which may reflect a read error. The V gene is TRBV7-3, the J gene TRBJ2-7; D perhaps matches TRBD2 (5 bases). The J call is doubtful: the DNA matches TRBJ2-5 better. CDR1 SGHTA and CDR2 FQGTGA come from the germline V gene. The length of the CDR3 is 13 residues. The DNA for the CDR3 is TGTACCAGTAGCGCGACCCTGTTGGGGACCCAGTACTTC. It specifies CTSSATLLGTQYF.

This clonotype was seen more than once but under ten times. J is TRBJ2-3 and V is TRBV29-1, with D unresolved. With 3 bases removed from V and 6 bases from J, the gap between germline ends came to 4 bases. The CDR3 is 10 amino acids. Germline V gene lookup returns CDR1 SQVTM and CDR2 ANQGSEA. The CDR3 here is CSVDRDTQYF. The CDR3 nucleotides read TGCAGCGTTGATAGGGATACGCAGTATTTT.

This clonotype was counted many times. This sequence joins TRBV6-5 and TRBJ1-1, with a weak D call TRBD1 (5 bases). The CDR3 runs to 12 residues. V dropped 5 bases and J dropped 4 bases, with 8 bases sitting between them. Germline V gene data show CDR1 as MNHEY and CDR2 as SVGAGI. Written as DNA, the CDR3 is TGTGCCAGCAGTCGGGGGAGCACTGAAGCTTTCTTT. It codes for CASSRGSTEAFF.

On this clonotype: Germline and junction disagree at one end, which may indicate a read error. The chain uses TRBV5-1 and TRBJ2-1; 11 bases are a match to TRBD2. CDR3 size: 14 residues. Per the germline V gene, CDR1 is SGHRS and CDR2 is YFSETQ. CDR3 in amino acids: CASSLSLAGGEQCF. In DNA, the CDR3 is TGCGCCAGCAGCTTGAGCCTAGCGGGAGGCGAGCAGTGCTTC.

CDR3: CSARFGVSYNEQFF. The CDR3 DNA reads TGCAGTGCTAGGTTTGGCGTTTCCTACAATGAGCAGTTCTTC. The J gene is TRBJ2-1, the V gene TRBV20-1; D call uncertain. Germline V gene lookup returns CDR1 DFQATT and CDR2 SNEGSKA (reference sequence). Deletions cut 3 bases from V and 1 base from J, with 10 bases between. The CDR3 totals 14 residues.

V and J are TRBV7-8 and TRBJ1-4, with D unresolved. The V gene lost 1 base and the J gene lost 5 bases, with 11 bases spanning the gap. The CDR3 runs to 15 residues. CDR1 and CDR2 (germline): SGHVS, FQNEAQ. CDR3 sequence reads: CASSLDQSGNEKLFF. The CDR3 DNA reads as TGTGCCAGCAGCTTAGATCAATCCGGGAATGAAAAACTGTTTTTT.

Turning to this clonotype: At one end, the junction sequence differs from germline, possibly due to a read error. The V call is TRBV5-1, the J call TRBJ2-6, with D perhaps being TRBD1 or TRBD2 (5 bases each). CDR1 and CDR2 (germline): SGHRS, YFSETQ. The CDR3 totals 17 residues. The CDR3 is CASSLEASQSGADVLTF. The DNA of the CDR3 is TGCGCCAGCAGCTTGGAAGCTAGCCAATCTGGGGCCGACGTCCTGACTTTC.

This clonotype was seen at least ten times. J is TRBJ1-6 and V is TRBV27; D unclear. The V gene lost 8 bases and the J gene lost 5 bases, with 10 bases spanning the gap. Germline V gives CDR1 MNHEY, CDR2 SMNVEV (reference sequence). The CDR3 totals 13 residues. CDR3 in amino acids: CASRRANNSPLHF. DNA of the CDR3: TGTGCCAGCCGGCGGGCCAATAATTCACCCCTCCACTTT.

This clonotype was seen ten or more times. The rearrangement joins TRBV30 to TRBJ2-1; D unresolved. The CDR3 consists of 14 residues. V lost 4 bases, J lost 0 bases, and 10 bases lay in between. Germline V gives CDR1 GTSNPN, CDR2 SVGIG (reference sequence). CDR3 DNA sequence: TGTGCCTGGAATATAGGACCCTCCTACAATGAGCAGTTCTTC. Translated, it gives CAWNIGPSYNEQFF.